This T cell receptor (beta chain) appears in the sequencing data of a study of shared clonotypes between healthy human individuals. Sorted-subset replicate PCRs used 200 ng DNA, about 30,000 T cell genomes. Authors' methods: Filtering differed since immunoSEQ provided only junctions, with no quality scores. The data were produced by immunoSEQ multiplex PCR, yet TCRdb's version contains in-frame clones alone and is incomplete. For V, J and clone size, that table is used; D and trimming come from the DNA. The repertoire holds approximately 2.4 million clones, with approximately 95% as singletons. A note on this clone: No antigen is known for it. Other DNA sequences in this sample translate to the same CDR3.

CDR1 ENHRY and CDR2 SYGVKD come from the germline V gene. This CDR3 comprises 13 residues. V gave up 9 bases and J gave up 1 base; unmatched junction bases: 3. The study, taken as a whole, reports: Larger richness was generally estimated for naive than memory subsets. The four-donor shared clonotypes exceeded non-shared clonotypes in generation probability, with non-shared ones scoring lower.

The receptor's source is a man younger than 35 in good health. The sequencing sample was made of naive CD4+ T cells sorted from blood. Subset meaning: CD45RA+ positively selected. The gene calls are TRBV10-3 and TRBJ1-1; 9 bases fit TRBD1. CDR3 amino acids: CAIRQGENTEAFF. CDR3 coding DNA: TGTGCCATTCGACAGGGGGAGAACACTGAAGCTTTCTTT.